Below, 30 T cell receptor beta chains from the same sample are listed, as sequenced in a study of blood T cell repertoires in COVID-19. TCRdb's copy holds only in-frame clones and misses some; the assay was immunoSEQ multiplex PCR. The sample has around 100,000 clones, 70% to 90% seen once; the top ten hold 3% to 3.5%. The sample consisted of peripheral blood. The receptors here all came from a man aged 45-65 years in a cohort sampled during active COVID-19.

The J gene is TRBJ1-2, the V gene TRBV5-6; D possibly corresponds to TRBD1 (5 bases). CDR3 length: 14 residues. CDR1 SGHDT and CDR2 YYEEEE come from the germline V gene. Trimming removed 4 bases from V and 0 bases from J, with 10 bases in between. This CDR3 is CASSTRQSNYGYTF. The CDR3 DNA reads TGTGCCAGCAGCACCCGACAGTCTAACTATGGCTACACCTTC.

V gene TRBV28 combines with J gene TRBJ2-5, with TRBD2 matching over 9 bases. V lost 5 bases and J lost 5; bases outside the gene matches: 9. The CDR3 spans 15 residues. Per the germline V gene, CDR1 is MDHEN and CDR2 is SYDVKM. CDR3 residues: CASSLAGWDTETQYF. As DNA, the CDR3 is TGTGCCAGCAGTCTAGCGGGGTGGGACACGGAGACCCAGTACTTC. Looking up the rest from reference TRBV28 and TRBJ2-5 gives the full variable domain: DVKVTQSSRYLVKRTGEKVFLECVQDMDHENMFWYRQDPGLGLRLIYFSYDVKMKEKGDIPEGYSVSREKKERFSLILESASTNQTSMYLCASSLAGWDTETQYFGPGTRLLVL.

This chain connects TRBV7-5 to TRBJ2-3; the D call TRBD2 from the table was never checked on the DNA. TRBV7-5 is assigned pseudogene status. This CDR3 is built from 17 residues. The CDR3 region has the DNA TGTGTCAGAAGCAGCGCCGGGACTAGCGGGGGTCGGAATACGCAGTATTTT. It yields the protein CVRSSAGTSGGRNTQYF.

V and J are TRBV4-1 and TRBJ2-2, with a possible D match to TRBD1 (5 bases). The CDR3 runs 13 residues. Trimming took off 6 bases at V and 2 bases at J, with 7 bases between the two ends. The germline gives CDR1 MGHRA, CDR2 YSYEKL. CDR3 sequence: CASRQGNTGELFF. In nucleotides, the CDR3 is TGCGCCAGCAGGCAGGGTAACACCGGGGAGCTGTTTTTT.

This chain links TRBV6-5 with TRBJ2-7, with D tentatively TRBD2 (7 bases). This CDR3 comprises 14 residues. The V and J ends lost 4 bases and 3 bases respectively, with 13 bases between them. Per germline, CDR1 MNHEY and CDR2 SVGAGI. CDR3 DNA sequence: TGTGCCAGCAGTTGGGGAGGGGGGGGCTACGAGCAGTACTTC. Translating gives CASSWGGGGYEQYF.

V gene TRBV7-2 combines with J gene TRBJ1-2, with D unresolved. CDR1 is SGHTA, CDR2 FQGNSA, per germline. This CDR3 comprises 13 residues. The germline V and J ends were trimmed by 1 base and 2 bases, with 5 bases remaining between them. The CDR3 reads CASSLGGNYGYTF. The DNA for the CDR3 is TGTGCCAGCAGCTTAGGCGGAAACTATGGCTACACCTTC.

This chain connects TRBV7-2 to TRBJ1-3; D not certain. The germline V gene encodes CDR1 SGHTA and CDR2 FQGNSA. This CDR3 is built from 14 residues. Trimming shortened V by 3 bases and J by 1 base, and 7 bases separated the two germline ends. This CDR3 reads CASSFYGSGNTIYF. CDR3 sequence (DNA): TGTGCCAGCAGCTTTTACGGGTCTGGAAACACCATATATTTT.

This chain connects TRBV29-1 to TRBJ2-1; 7 nucleotides line up with TRBD1. This CDR3 region has 13 residues. The germline gives CDR1 SQVTM, CDR2 ANQGSEA. V lost 2 bases to trimming and J lost 4 bases; unmatched junction nucleotides: 2. The CDR3 spells CSVEKGAYNEQFF. As DNA, the CDR3 is TGCAGCGTTGAAAAGGGGGCGTACAATGAGCAGTTCTTC.

The J gene is TRBJ2-1, the V gene TRBV5-1; maybe TRBD2 (6 bases). The CDR3 length is 13 residues. Germline V gene lookup returns CDR1 SGHRS and CDR2 YFSETQ. The V gene lost 7 bases and the J gene lost 12 bases, with 20 bases spanning the gap. Here the CDR3 DNA reads TGCGCCAGCTCGGGCGGGGCCTCCGCAATGCAGTTCTTC. This sequence encodes CASSGGASAMQFF. The entire variable domain, with the rest obtained from reference TRBV5-1 and TRBJ2-1, is as follows: KAGVTQTPRYLIKTRGQQVTLSCSPISGHRSVSWYQQTPGQGLQFLFEYFSETQRNKGNFPGRFSGRQFSNSRSEMNVSTLELGDSALYLCASSGGASAMQFFGPGTRLTVL.

The rearrangement links TRBV5-6 to TRBJ2-5; 11 nucleotides match TRBD1. There are 16 residues in the CDR3. The germline CDR1 and CDR2 sequences are SGHDT and YYEEEE. V was pared by 0 bases and J by 6 bases, with 7 bases of the junction left unmatched. The CDR3 spells CASSLVRTGGAQTQYF. The CDR3 DNA follows: TGTGCCAGCAGCTTGGTTAGGACAGGGGGCGCCCAGACCCAGTACTTC.

A single count supports this clone. The rearrangement links TRBV7-8 to TRBJ2-3; D is perhaps TRBD2 (6 bases). Deletions cut 1 base from V and 2 bases from J, with 13 bases between. CDR3 size: 16 residues. Germline-derived CDR1 and CDR2 are SGHVS and FQNEAQ. CDR3: CASSLVDSGYTDTQYF. In DNA, the CDR3 is TGTGCCAGCAGCTTAGTCGATAGCGGATACACAGATACGCAGTATTTT.

The rearrangement joins TRBV18 to TRBJ1-4, with D uncertain. V dropped 3 bases and J dropped 5 bases, with 19 bases sitting between them. Germline V gene lookup returns CDR1 KGHSH and CDR2 LQKENI. The CDR3 sequence is 17 residues long. CDR3 residues: CASSPRGGHVLNEKLFF. CDR3 nucleotide sequence: TGTGCCAGCTCACCGCGGGGAGGCCACGTACTGAATGAAAAACTGTTTTTT. The variable domain in full, with the rest retrieved from reference TRBV18 and TRBJ1-4, is NAGVMQNPRHLVRRRGQEARLRCSPMKGHSHVYWYRQLPEEGLKFMVYLQKENIIDESGMPKERFSAEFPKEGPSILRIQQVVRGDSAAYFCASSPRGGHVLNEKLFFGSGTQLSVL.

The chain is built from TRBV28 and TRBJ2-4; unclear D gene. Trimming removed 5 bases at V and 3 bases at J, with 8 bases between. Germline CDR1 is MDHEN and CDR2 is SYDVKM. The CDR3 covers 13 residues. This CDR3 reads CASSLVGKNIQYF. CDR3 sequence (DNA): TGTGCCAGCAGTCTAGTAGGCAAAAACATTCAGTACTTC.

The gene calls are TRBV28 and TRBJ1-2, with D possibly matching TRBD1 (6 bases). CDR3 length: 16 amino acids. V lost 2 bases, J lost 8 bases, and 21 bases lay in between. Germline CDR1 MDHEN, CDR2 SYDVKM. CDR3 DNA sequence: TGTGCCAGCAGTTTAGGGGGGCCCGCGCGGGGGCGAGGCTACACCTTC. Translating gives CASSLGGPARGRGYTF.

This clone was detected a few times. The rearrangement joins TRBV7-9 to TRBJ2-2; the D is unclear. Trimming took off 1 base at V and 1 base at J, with 16 bases between the two ends. The CDR3 spans 18 residues. The germline V gene encodes CDR1 SEHNR and CDR2 FQNEAQ (reference sequence). CDR3 loop: CASSLEGHGSRNTGELFF. The CDR3 region has the DNA TGTGCCAGCAGCTTAGAAGGCCACGGGTCGAGGAACACCGGGGAGCTGTTTTTT.

This clone was observed once. The J gene is TRBJ1-2, the V gene TRBV29-1; the match to TRBD1 covers 7 bases. Germline V gene lookup returns CDR1 SQVTM and CDR2 ANQGSEA. There are 15 residues in the CDR3. V was pared by 2 bases and J by 0 bases, with 6 bases of the junction left unmatched. The CDR3 loop reads CSVEFQGETNYGYTF. CDR3 nucleotide sequence: TGCAGCGTTGAATTCCAGGGGGAAACTAACTATGGCTACACCTTC.

The chain is built from TRBV19 and TRBJ2-3; 10 nucleotides line up with TRBD2. The CDR3 consists of 15 residues. Trimming took 4 bases from V and 2 from J; bases not matched to a gene: 3. The V gene's germline CDR1 is LNHDA and CDR2 SQIVND (reference sequence). The CDR3, as DNA: TGTGCCAGTAGTACGACTAGCGGGTACACAGATACGCAGTATTTT. Translating it yields CASSTTSGYTDTQYF. The full variable domain, rest sourced from reference TRBV19 and TRBJ2-3, is DGGITQSPKYLFRKEGQNVTLSCEQNLNHDAMYWYRQDPGQGLRLIYYSQIVNDFQKGDIAEGYSVSREKKESFPLTVTSAQKNPTAFYLCASSTTSGYTDTQYFGPGTRLTVL.

This sequence joins TRBV10-3 and TRBJ1-4, with a weak D call TRBD1 (5 bases). CDR3 length equals 13 residues. Germline V gene lookup returns CDR1 ENHRY and CDR2 SYGVKD. V lost 10 bases to trimming and J lost 4 bases, with 13 bases between them. CDR3 in amino acids: CATSGNHNEKLFF. In DNA, the CDR3 is TGTGCCACCTCAGGGAACCATAATGAAAAACTGTTTTTT.

This clone was seen more than once but under ten times. This chain joins TRBV4-1 and TRBJ1-2; TRBD1 might be the D (6 bases). There are 15 residues in the CDR3. Germline V gene sequence: CDR1 MGHRA, CDR2 YSYEKL. Trimming shortened V by 0 bases and J by 3 bases, and 11 bases separated the two germline ends. CDR3 region: CASSQDPGEHYGYTF. The CDR3 coding sequence is TGCGCCAGCAGCCAAGATCCAGGGGAGCACTATGGCTACACCTTC.

The genes are TRBV9 and TRBJ1-2; 8 bases are a match to TRBD1. V trimming: 4 bases; J trimming: 0 bases; junction bases outside the gene matches: 5. This CDR3 has 15 residues. Germline V gene data show CDR1 as SGDLS and CDR2 as YYNGEE. The CDR3 reads CASSRDRSANYGYTF. The CDR3 DNA sequence: TGTGCCAGCAGCCGGGACAGGTCGGCTAACTATGGCTACACCTTC.

The chain recombines TRBV28 with TRBJ2-7; 10 positions match TRBD1. The CDR3 contains 15 residues. CDR1 MDHEN and CDR2 SYDVKM come from the germline V gene. V shed 6 bases, J shed 2 bases, and the junction held 7 bases outside the gene matches. In nucleotides, the CDR3 is TGTGCCAGCAGCCTCGGAGGGACAGGGGCCTACGAGCAGTACGTC. This gives the protein CASSLGGTGAYEQYV.

The chain uses TRBV19 and TRBJ1-6, with 9 bases matching TRBD1. V lost 5 bases and J lost 7; bases outside the gene matches: 3. This CDR3 comprises 14 residues. Germline lookup yields CDR1 LNHDA and CDR2 SQIVND (reference sequence). The CDR3 loop reads CASSGTGGNSPLHF. The CDR3 DNA reads as TGTGCCAGTAGTGGAACAGGGGGCAATTCACCCCTCCACTTT.

The chain joins TRBV19 to TRBJ1-6; no firm D call. Germline V gives CDR1 LNHDA, CDR2 SQIVND (reference sequence). There are 14 residues in the CDR3. Trimming left V 2 bases short and J 7 bases short, with 9 bases between. CDR3 sequence: CASSITDSNSPLHF. The CDR3 nucleotides are TGTGCCAGTAGTATAACAGATTCGAATTCACCCCTCCACTTT.

The J gene is TRBJ2-3, the V gene TRBV9, with 7 bases lining up with TRBD1. Germline-derived CDR1 and CDR2 are SGDLS and YYNGEE. The CDR3 runs 14 residues. V trimming: 4 bases; J trimming: 2 bases; junction bases outside the gene matches: 4. CDR3 sequence reads: CASSPGQITDTQYF. The CDR3 coding sequence is TGTGCCAGCAGCCCGGGACAGATCACAGATACGCAGTATTTT.

The rearrangement joins TRBV6-1 to TRBJ2-5; TRBD2 aligns across 13 bases. Looked up from germline, CDR1 is MNHNS and CDR2 is SASEGT. There are 16 residues in the CDR3. The V gene end was trimmed by 2 bases and the J gene end by 1 base; junction bases not matched to a gene: 1. This CDR3 reads CASSERTSGGQETQYF. The DNA for the CDR3 is TGTGCCAGCAGTGAAAGGACTAGCGGGGGCCAAGAGACCCAGTACTTC.

The chain uses TRBV2 and TRBJ2-7, with no clear D. The CDR3 is made up of 14 amino acids. The V and J ends lost 1 base and 0 bases respectively, with 7 bases between them. In germline, CDR1 is SNHLY, CDR2 FYNNEI. The CDR3 DNA reads as TGTGCCAGCAGTGAAGGCCTTAGCTCCTACGAGCAGTACGTC. Translation: CASSEGLSSYEQYV.

The rearrangement links TRBV5-4 to TRBJ2-3, with TRBD2 as a possible D gene (5 bases). Germline-derived CDR1 and CDR2 are SGHNT and YYREEE (reference sequence). V lost 0 bases, J lost 6 bases, and 8 bases lay in between. CDR3 length: 13 residues. Here the CDR3 DNA reads TGTGCCAGCAGCTTGGAGCGGCGTGATACGCAGTATTTT. Protein sequence: CASSLERRDTQYF.

The V and J genes are TRBV3-1 (or the pseudogene TRBV3-2) and TRBJ2-7, with D perhaps TRBD1 (8 bases). The CDR3 runs 13 residues. Trimming removed 4 bases from V and 6 bases from J, with 13 bases in between. Per the germline V gene, CDR1 is LGHDT and CDR2 is YNNKEL (reference sequence). DNA of the CDR3: TGTGCCAGCAGCCCCTACAGGGGGGGCGAGCAGTACGTC. Protein product: CASSPYRGGEQYV.

V usage is TRBV28 and J usage is TRBJ1-1; 8 bases are shared with TRBD1. Per germline, CDR1 MDHEN and CDR2 SYDVKM. Trimming removed 4 bases from V and 6 bases from J; junction bases left unmatched: 13. The CDR3 extends over 16 amino acids. The DNA of the CDR3 is TGTGCCAGCAGTTCTACGGGACAGGACAAAGGCGCTGAAGCTTTCTTT. Protein: CASSSTGQDKGAEAFF.

The table lists this clone with a count of one. The chain uses TRBV4-3 and TRBJ2-1, with D tentatively TRBD1 (5 bases). Germline V gives CDR1 LGHNA, CDR2 YSLEER. V lost 1 base to trimming and J lost 8 bases, with 18 bases between them. This CDR3 has 16 residues. CDR3 sequence: CASSQGTQGIGDEQFF. CDR3 DNA: TGCGCCAGCAGCCAAGGGACCCAGGGAATTGGAGATGAGCAGTTCTTC.